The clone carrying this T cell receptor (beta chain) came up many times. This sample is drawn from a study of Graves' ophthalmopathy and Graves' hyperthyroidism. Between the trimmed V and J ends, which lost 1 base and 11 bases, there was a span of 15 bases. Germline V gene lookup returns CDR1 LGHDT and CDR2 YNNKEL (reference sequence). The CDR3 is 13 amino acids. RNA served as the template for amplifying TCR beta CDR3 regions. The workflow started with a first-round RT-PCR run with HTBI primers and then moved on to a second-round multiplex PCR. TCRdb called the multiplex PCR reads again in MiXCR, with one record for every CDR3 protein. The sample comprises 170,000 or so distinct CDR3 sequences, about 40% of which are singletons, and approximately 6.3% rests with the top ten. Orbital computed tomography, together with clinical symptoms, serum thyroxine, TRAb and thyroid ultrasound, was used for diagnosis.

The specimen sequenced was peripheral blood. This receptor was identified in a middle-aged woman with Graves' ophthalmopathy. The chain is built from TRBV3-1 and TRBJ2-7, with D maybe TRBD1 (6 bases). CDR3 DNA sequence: TGTGCCAGCAGCCAAGTTGAGAGGACAGCGGAGTACTTC. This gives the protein CASSQVERTAEYF.